The clone carrying this TCR beta chain was seen many times. The antigen is undetermined. In a library made to pick up alpha chains, this beta chain is a stray read with a size that means little. The data belong to a study of spatial heterogeneity in lung cancer. The study, taken as a whole, reports: Intratumoral expanded alpha and beta TCR counts were found to track tumor mutation counts.

A unique molecular identifier was carried by every single TCR cDNA molecule. TCRdb re-analysed the 5' RACE reads in MiXCR, keeping a single row per CDR3 protein. Of about 19,000 distinct CDR3 sequences in the sample, 9.6% are singletons; the top ten hold about 20%. Germline values: CDR1 SGHTA, CDR2 FQGNSA. The CDR3 runs 15 residues. The ends were cut back, 2 bases at V and 0 bases at J, with 10 bases in the middle. Time point here: sample taken at primary tumor resection. Untreated early-stage non-small cell lung cancer patients, 70 to 85 in total, were the donors. This clonotype was sampled from a female donor with early-stage non-small cell lung cancer. This sequence joins TRBV7-2 and TRBJ2-5; D gene uncertain. Sequenced here: lung tumor tissue, sampled at surgery. CDR3 sequence: CASSLQKDHQETQYF. The CDR3, as DNA: TGTGCCAGCAGCTTACAGAAGGACCACCAAGAGACCCAGTACTTC.